This TCR beta chain emerged from a study of T cells in Graves' hyperthyroidism and ophthalmopathy. Regarding the study as a whole: Most clonotypes that expanded in the thyroid above 0.001 also showed up in blood.

RNA transcripts provided the source from which TCR beta CDR3 regions were amplified. During a first-round RT-PCR of the TCR CDR3, the HTBI primer set was used. TCRdb recomputed calls from the multiplex PCR reads with MiXCR, one row per CDR3 protein. This table has some 370,000 distinct CDR3 sequences, approximately 18% appearing once. The CDR3 contains 14 residues. J lost 4 bases, V lost 5 bases, and 8 bases had no gene match. In its sample, this clonotype was seen many times. Its antigen is not known. What was sequenced was blood. The sequence was obtained from a woman aged 25 to 45 with Graves' hyperthyroidism that later progressed to Graves' ophthalmopathy. This rearrangement joins TRBV12-3 or TRBV12-4 to TRBJ2-7; 7 nucleotides align to TRBD1. CDR3: CASSKTGNGYEQYF. In nucleotides, the CDR3 is TGTGCCAGCAGTAAGACAGGGAACGGATACGAGCAGTACTTC.